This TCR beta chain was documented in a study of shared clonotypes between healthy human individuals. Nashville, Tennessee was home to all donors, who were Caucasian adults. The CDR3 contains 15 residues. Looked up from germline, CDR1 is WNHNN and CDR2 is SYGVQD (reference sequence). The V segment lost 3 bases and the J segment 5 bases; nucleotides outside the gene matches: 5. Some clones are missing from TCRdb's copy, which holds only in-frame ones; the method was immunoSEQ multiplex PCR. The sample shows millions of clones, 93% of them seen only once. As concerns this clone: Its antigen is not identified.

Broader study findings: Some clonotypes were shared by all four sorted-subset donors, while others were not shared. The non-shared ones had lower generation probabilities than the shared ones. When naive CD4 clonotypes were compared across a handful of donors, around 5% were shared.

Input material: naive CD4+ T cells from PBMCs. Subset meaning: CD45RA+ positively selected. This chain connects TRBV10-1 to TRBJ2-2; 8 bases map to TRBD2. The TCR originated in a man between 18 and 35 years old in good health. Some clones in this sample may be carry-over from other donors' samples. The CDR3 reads CASSDAGGKTGELFF. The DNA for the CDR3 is TGCGCCAGCAGTGACGCGGGAGGAAAGACCGGGGAGCTGTTTTTT.